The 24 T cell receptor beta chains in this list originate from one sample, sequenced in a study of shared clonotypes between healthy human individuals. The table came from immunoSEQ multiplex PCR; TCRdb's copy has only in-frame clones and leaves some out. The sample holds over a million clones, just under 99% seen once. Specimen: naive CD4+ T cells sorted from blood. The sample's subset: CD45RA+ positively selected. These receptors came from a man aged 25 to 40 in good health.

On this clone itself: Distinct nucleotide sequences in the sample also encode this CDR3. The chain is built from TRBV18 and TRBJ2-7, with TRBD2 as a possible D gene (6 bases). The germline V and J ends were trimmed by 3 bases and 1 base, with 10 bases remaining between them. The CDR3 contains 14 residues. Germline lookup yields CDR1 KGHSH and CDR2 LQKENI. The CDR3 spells CASSPRGPSYEQYF. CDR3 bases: TGTGCCAGCTCACCGCGGGGACCATCCTACGAGCAGTACTTC.

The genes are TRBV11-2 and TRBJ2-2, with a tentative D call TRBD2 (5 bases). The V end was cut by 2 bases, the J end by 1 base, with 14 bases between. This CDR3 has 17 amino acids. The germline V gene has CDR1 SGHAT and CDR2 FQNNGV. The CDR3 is CASSLTRLAKNTGELFF. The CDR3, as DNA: TGTGCCAGCAGCTTAACGCGGCTAGCTAAGAACACCGGGGAGCTGTTTTTT.

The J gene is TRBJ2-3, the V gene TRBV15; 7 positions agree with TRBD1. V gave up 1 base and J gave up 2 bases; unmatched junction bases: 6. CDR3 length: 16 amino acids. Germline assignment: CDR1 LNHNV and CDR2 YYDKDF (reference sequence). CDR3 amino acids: CATSRGQGESTDTQYF. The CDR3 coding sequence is TGTGCCACCAGCAGAGGACAGGGAGAATCCACAGATACGCAGTATTTT.

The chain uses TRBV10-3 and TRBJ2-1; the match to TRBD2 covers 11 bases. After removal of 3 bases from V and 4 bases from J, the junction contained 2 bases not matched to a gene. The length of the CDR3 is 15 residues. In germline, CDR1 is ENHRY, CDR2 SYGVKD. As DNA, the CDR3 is TGTGCCATCAGTGATAGCGGGAGGGCTTACAATGAGCAGTTCTTC. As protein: CAISDSGRAYNEQFF.

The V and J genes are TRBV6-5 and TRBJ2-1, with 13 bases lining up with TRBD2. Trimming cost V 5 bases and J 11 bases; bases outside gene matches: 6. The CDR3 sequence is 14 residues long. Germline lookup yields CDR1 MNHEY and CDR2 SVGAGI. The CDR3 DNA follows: TGTGCCAGCAGTAGGACCGGGACTAGCGGGAAGCAGTTCTTC. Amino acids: CASSRTGTSGKQFF.

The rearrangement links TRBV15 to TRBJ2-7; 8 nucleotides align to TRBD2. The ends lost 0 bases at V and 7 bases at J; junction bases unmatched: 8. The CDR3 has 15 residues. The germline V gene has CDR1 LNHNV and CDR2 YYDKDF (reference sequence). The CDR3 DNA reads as TGTGCCACCAGCAGAGAACTAGCGGTCCTGGGGGAGCAGTACTTC. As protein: CATSRELAVLGEQYF.

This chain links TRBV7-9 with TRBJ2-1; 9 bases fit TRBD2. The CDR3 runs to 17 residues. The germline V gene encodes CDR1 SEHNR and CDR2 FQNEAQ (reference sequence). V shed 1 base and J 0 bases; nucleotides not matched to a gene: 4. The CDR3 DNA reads TGTGCCAGCAGCTTAGGGACTAGCGAAAGCTCCTACAATGAGCAGTTCTTC. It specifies CASSLGTSESSYNEQFF.

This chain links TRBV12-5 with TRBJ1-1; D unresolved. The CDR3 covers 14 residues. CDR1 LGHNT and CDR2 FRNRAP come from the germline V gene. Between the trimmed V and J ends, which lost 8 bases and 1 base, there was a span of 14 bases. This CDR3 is CASSLRPENTEAFF. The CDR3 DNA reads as TGTGCTAGTTCCCTCAGACCGGAGAACACTGAAGCTTTCTTT. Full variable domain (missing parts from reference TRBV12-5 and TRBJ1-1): DARVTQTPRHKVTEMGQEVTMRCQPILGHNTVFWYRQTMMQGLELLAYFRNRAPLDDSGMPKDRFSAEMPDATLATLKIQPSEPRDSAVYFCASSLRPENTEAFFGQGTRLTVV.

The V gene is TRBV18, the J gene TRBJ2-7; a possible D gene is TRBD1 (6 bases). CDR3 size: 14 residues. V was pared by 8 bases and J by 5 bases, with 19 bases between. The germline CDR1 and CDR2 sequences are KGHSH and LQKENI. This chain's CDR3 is CASGRKAGVHEQYF. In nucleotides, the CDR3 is TGTGCCAGCGGACGAAAGGCAGGGGTCCACGAGCAGTACTTC.

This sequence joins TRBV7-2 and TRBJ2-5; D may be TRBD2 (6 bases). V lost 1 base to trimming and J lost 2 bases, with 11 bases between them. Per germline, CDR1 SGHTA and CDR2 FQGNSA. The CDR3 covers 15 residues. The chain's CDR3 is CASSLDPLAQETQYF. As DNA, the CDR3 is TGTGCCAGCAGCTTAGATCCCCTAGCGCAAGAGACCCAGTACTTC. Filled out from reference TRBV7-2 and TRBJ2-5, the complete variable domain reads GAGVSQSPSNKVTEKGKDVELRCDPISGHTALYWYRQSLGQGLEFLIYFQGNSAPDKSGLPSDRFSAERTGGSVSTLTIQRTQQEDSAVYLCASSLDPLAQETQYFGPGTRLLVL.

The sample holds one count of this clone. CDR3 DNA: TGTGCCAGCTCACCAGTCCAGGGTGGCAATCAGCCCCAGCATTTT. Encoded protein: CASSPVQGGNQPQHF. The chain employs TRBV18 and TRBJ1-5, with D possibly being TRBD1 (5 bases). The CDR3 covers 15 residues. Trimming took off 2 bases at V and 2 bases at J, with 10 bases between the two ends. The V gene's germline CDR1 is KGHSH and CDR2 LQKENI. The full variable domain, completed using reference TRBV18 and TRBJ1-5, is NAGVMQNPRHLVRRRGQEARLRCSPMKGHSHVYWYRQLPEEGLKFMVYLQKENIIDESGMPKERFSAEFPKEGPSILRIQQVVRGDSAAYFCASSPVQGGNQPQHFGDGTRLSIL.

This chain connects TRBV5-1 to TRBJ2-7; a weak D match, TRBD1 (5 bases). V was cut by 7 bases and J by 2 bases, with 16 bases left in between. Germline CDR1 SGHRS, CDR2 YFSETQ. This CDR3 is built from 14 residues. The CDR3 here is CASASTQGAYEQYF. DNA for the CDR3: TGCGCCAGCGCCTCTACCCAGGGTGCCTACGAGCAGTACTTC. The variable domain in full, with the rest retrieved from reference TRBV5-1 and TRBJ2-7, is KAGVTQTPRYLIKTRGQQVTLSCSPISGHRSVSWYQQTPGQGLQFLFEYFSETQRNKGNFPGRFSGRQFSNSRSEMNVSTLELGDSALYLCASASTQGAYEQYFGPGTRLTVT.

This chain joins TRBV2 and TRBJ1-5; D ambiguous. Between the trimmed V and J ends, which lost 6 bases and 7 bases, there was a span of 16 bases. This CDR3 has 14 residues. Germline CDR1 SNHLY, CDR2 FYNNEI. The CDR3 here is CASRLTRFDQPQHF. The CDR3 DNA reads TGTGCCAGCAGGCTTACTCGCTTTGACCAGCCCCAGCATTTT.

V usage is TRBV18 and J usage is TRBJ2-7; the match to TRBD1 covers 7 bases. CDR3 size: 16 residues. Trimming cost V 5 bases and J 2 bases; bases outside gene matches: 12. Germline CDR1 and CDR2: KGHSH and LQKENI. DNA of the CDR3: TGTGCCAGCTCAACACTAACCGACAGGGAAACCTACGAGCAGTACTTC. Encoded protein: CASSTLTDRETYEQYF.

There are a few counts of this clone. The CDR3 DNA is TGCGCCAGCAGGGGACTAGCGGGAGCCTACGAGCAGTACTTC. Translated, it gives CASRGLAGAYEQYF. The chain combines TRBV10-2 with TRBJ2-7, with 14 bases matching TRBD2. The CDR3 has 14 residues. From germline, CDR1 is WSHSY and CDR2 SAAADI. V lost 6 bases, J lost 2 bases, and 0 bases stayed unmatched.

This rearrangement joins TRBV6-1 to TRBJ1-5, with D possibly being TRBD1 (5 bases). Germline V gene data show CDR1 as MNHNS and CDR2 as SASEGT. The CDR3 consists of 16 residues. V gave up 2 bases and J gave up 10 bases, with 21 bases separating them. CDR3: CASSEIEGTGAFPQHF. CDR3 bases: TGTGCCAGCAGTGAAATCGAGGGGACGGGAGCGTTCCCCCAGCATTTT.

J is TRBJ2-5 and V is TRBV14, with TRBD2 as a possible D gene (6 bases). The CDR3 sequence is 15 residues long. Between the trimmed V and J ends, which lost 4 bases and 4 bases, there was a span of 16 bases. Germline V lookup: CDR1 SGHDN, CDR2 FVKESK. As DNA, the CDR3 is TGTGCCAGCAGCCCTGGACTAATTCACGTAGAGACCCAGTACTTC. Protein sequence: CASSPGLIHVETQYF.

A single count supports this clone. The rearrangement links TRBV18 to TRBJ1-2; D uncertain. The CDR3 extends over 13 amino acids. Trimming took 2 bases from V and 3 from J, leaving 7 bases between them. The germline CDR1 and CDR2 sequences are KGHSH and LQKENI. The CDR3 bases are TGTGCCAGCTCACCAACAGTTGACTATGGCTACACCTTC. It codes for CASSPTVDYGYTF.

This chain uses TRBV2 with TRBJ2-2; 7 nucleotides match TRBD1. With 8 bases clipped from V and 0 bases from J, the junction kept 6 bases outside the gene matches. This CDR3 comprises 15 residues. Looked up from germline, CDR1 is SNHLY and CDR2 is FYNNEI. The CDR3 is CASLYGTANTGELFF. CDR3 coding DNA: TGTGCCAGCTTATACGGGACAGCGAACACCGGGGAGCTGTTTTTT.

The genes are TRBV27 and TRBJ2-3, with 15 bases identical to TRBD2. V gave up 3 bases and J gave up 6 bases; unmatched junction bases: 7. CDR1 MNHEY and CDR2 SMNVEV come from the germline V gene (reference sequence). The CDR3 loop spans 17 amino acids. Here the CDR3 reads CASSFDRTSGRGDTQYF. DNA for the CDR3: TGTGCCAGCAGTTTTGACCGGACTAGCGGGAGGGGTGATACGCAGTATTTT.

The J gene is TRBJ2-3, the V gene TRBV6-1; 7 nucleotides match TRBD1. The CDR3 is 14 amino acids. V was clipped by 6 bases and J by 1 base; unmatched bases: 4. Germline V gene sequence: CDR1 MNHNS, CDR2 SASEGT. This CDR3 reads CASSVQGGTDTQYF. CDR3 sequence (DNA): TGTGCCAGCAGCGTGCAGGGGGGCACAGATACGCAGTATTTT.

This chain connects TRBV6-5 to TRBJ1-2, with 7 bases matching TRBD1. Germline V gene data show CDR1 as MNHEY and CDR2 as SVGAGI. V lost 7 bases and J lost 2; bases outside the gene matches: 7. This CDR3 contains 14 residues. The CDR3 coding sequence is TGTGCCAGCACCCCGGGAGGGGGCAACTATGGCTACACCTTC. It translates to CASTPGGGNYGYTF.

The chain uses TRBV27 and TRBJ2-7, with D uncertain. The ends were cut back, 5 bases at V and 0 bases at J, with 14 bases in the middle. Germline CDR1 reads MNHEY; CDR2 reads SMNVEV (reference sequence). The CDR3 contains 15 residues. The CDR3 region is CASSGWRALSYEQYF. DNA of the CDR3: TGTGCCAGCAGTGGCTGGAGAGCCCTCTCCTACGAGCAGTACTTC.

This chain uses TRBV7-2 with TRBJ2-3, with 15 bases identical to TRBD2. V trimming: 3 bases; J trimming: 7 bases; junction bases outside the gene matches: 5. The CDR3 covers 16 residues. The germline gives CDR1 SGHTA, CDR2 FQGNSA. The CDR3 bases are TGTGCCAGCAGCTTTGGGACTAGCGGGAGGCTGAATACGCAGTATTTT. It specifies CASSFGTSGRLNTQYF.